The 14 T cell receptor beta chains listed next were all sequenced from one sample in a study of blood T cell repertoires in COVID-19. Only in-frame clones appear in the TCRdb table, and some are missing; sequencing was by immunoSEQ multiplex PCR. This table holds roughly 300,000 clones, around 90% found once. The sequencing input was PBMCs or T cells enriched from blood (not recorded which). The receptors stem from a woman in her 30s who had recovered from COVID-19.

The chain couples TRBV2 to TRBJ2-7; 12 bases are shared with TRBD2. Germline assignment: CDR1 SNHLY and CDR2 FYNNEI. The CDR3 loop spans 14 amino acids. V trimming: 6 bases; J trimming: 3 bases; junction bases outside the gene matches: 3. The CDR3 spells CASSRTSGIYEQYF. Here the CDR3 DNA reads TGTGCCAGCAGCCGGACTAGCGGGATCTACGAGCAGTACTTC.

The chain carries TRBV4-2 and TRBJ1-1, with 7 positions matching TRBD1. V shed 0 bases, J shed 4 bases, and the junction held 8 bases outside the gene matches. The germline gives CDR1 LGHNA, CDR2 YNFKEQ. The CDR3 is 16 amino acids. The CDR3 spells CASSQDYEGAPTEAFF. DNA for the CDR3: TGTGCCAGCAGCCAAGATTACGAGGGGGCACCCACTGAAGCTTTCTTT.

V and J are TRBV19 and TRBJ2-7; TRBD1 matches at 9 bases. J lost 2 bases, V lost 4 bases, and 6 bases had no gene match. The CDR3 runs 15 residues. CDR1 is LNHDA, CDR2 SQIVND, per germline (reference sequence). DNA for the CDR3: TGTGCCAGTAGTACCGGGACAGGGTATCCCTACGAGCAGTACTTC. Amino acid sequence: CASSTGTGYPYEQYF.

The V call is TRBV20-1, the J call TRBJ1-1; tentatively, D is TRBD1 (5 bases). Per germline, CDR1 DFQATT and CDR2 SNEGSKA (reference sequence). Trimming cost V 7 bases and J 6 bases, with 12 bases left between them. CDR3 length: 11 residues. Written as DNA, the CDR3 is TGCAGTGTAGACTGGGGGGCTGAAGCTTTCTTT. Its protein is CSVDWGAEAFF.

This chain uses TRBV5-4 with TRBJ2-1; possibly TRBD2 for D (5 bases). The germline gives CDR1 SGHNT, CDR2 YYREEE (reference sequence). CDR3 length equals 16 residues. Trimming took off 0 bases at V and 2 bases at J, with 12 bases between the two ends. The DNA for the CDR3 is TGTGCCAGCAGCTTGGGGGCGGGTTTGCCCTACAATGAGCAGTTCTTC. Protein: CASSLGAGLPYNEQFF. Full variable domain (rest looked up from reference TRBV5-4 and TRBJ2-1): ETGVTQSPTHLIKTRGQQVTLRCSSQSGHNTVSWYQQALGQGPQFIFQYYREEENGRGNFPPRFSGLQFPNYSSELNVNALELDDSALYLCASSLGAGLPYNEQFFGPGTRLTVL.

The genes are TRBV5-1 and TRBJ1-2; D remains ambiguous. The germline CDR1 and CDR2 sequences are SGHRS and YFSETQ. Trimming shortened V by 4 bases and J by 8 bases, and 12 bases separated the two germline ends. The CDR3 length is 12 residues. CDR3: CASSTGPRGYTF. In DNA form, the CDR3 reads TGCGCCAGCAGCACGGGTCCGAGGGGCTACACCTTC.

In its sample, this clone was seen once. V and J are TRBV2 and TRBJ2-1; possibly TRBD2 for D (6 bases). The CDR3 has 13 amino acids. Germline V gene sequence: CDR1 SNHLY, CDR2 FYNNEI. V was clipped by 7 bases and J by 8 bases, with 15 bases between them. The CDR3 loop reads CASNRERYDEQFF. CDR3 coding DNA: TGTGCCAGCAACCGGGAGCGATATGATGAGCAGTTCTTC. Combining the CDR3 with reference TRBV2 and TRBJ2-1 gives the whole variable domain EPEVTQTPSHQVTQMGQEVILRCVPISNHLYFYWYRQILGQKVEFLVSFYNNEISEKSEIFDDQFSVERPDGSNFTLKIRSTKLEDSAMYFCASNRERYDEQFFGPGTRLTVL.

The chain couples TRBV28 to TRBJ2-1, with 11 positions matching TRBD2. This CDR3 region has 13 residues. Trimming cost V 8 bases and J 7 bases; bases outside gene matches: 4. Looked up from germline, CDR1 is MDHEN and CDR2 is SYDVKM. The CDR3 protein is CASHSGRVNEQFF. CDR3 DNA sequence: TGTGCCAGCCATAGCGGGAGGGTAAATGAGCAGTTCTTC.

The rearrangement uses TRBV7-9 and TRBJ2-1; 8 positions match TRBD2. Per the germline V gene, CDR1 is SEHNR and CDR2 is FQNEAQ (reference sequence). Trimming at V came to 4 bases and at J to 3 bases, leaving 5 bases not matched to a gene. The CDR3 contains 15 residues. The CDR3: CASSSGTSIYNEQFF. CDR3 in DNA: TGTGCCAGCAGCTCCGGGACTAGTATCTACAATGAGCAGTTCTTC.

The J gene is TRBJ2-2, the V gene TRBV2, with D uncertain. Trimming stripped 3 bases from V and 4 bases from J, with 9 bases between. The germline V gene encodes CDR1 SNHLY and CDR2 FYNNEI. CDR3 size: 14 residues. CDR3 in amino acids: CASSEVLITGELFF. As DNA, the CDR3 is TGTGCCAGCAGTGAGGTACTGATCACCGGGGAGCTGTTTTTT.

This sequence joins TRBV2 and TRBJ1-2, with TRBD1 identical over 7 bases. V trimming: 2 bases; J trimming: 7 bases; junction bases outside the gene matches: 7. Germline CDR1 SNHLY, CDR2 FYNNEI. This CDR3 has 14 residues. CDR3 DNA sequence: TGTGCCAGCAGTGAAAGCCAGGGGGTTAGTGGCTACACCTTC. Translation: CASSESQGVSGYTF.

This chain connects TRBV5-6 to TRBJ1-1; D not resolved. Between the trimmed V and J ends, which lost 4 bases and 5 bases, there was a span of 6 bases. Germline V gives CDR1 SGHDT, CDR2 YYEEEE. This CDR3 region has 11 residues. The CDR3 sequence is CASSIPTEAFF. DNA for the CDR3: TGTGCCAGCAGCATCCCTACTGAAGCTTTCTTT.

The rearrangement uses TRBV7-2 and TRBJ1-1; 8 nucleotides agree with TRBD1. V dropped 1 base and J dropped 11; count of bases not matched to a gene: 3. The CDR3 loop spans 12 amino acids. Germline V gene data show CDR1 as SGHTA and CDR2 as FQGNSA. The CDR3 loop reads CASSLEDRVAFF. CDR3 in DNA: TGTGCCAGCAGCTTAGAGGACAGGGTGGCTTTCTTT.

The chain couples TRBV3-1 (or the pseudogene TRBV3-2) to TRBJ1-2; TRBD1 aligns across 10 bases. V shed 1 base and J 8 bases; nucleotides not matched to a gene: 4. The CDR3 has 14 residues. In germline, CDR1 is LGHDT, CDR2 YNNKEL (reference sequence). CDR3 in DNA: TGTGCCAGCAGCCAAGGGACAGGGGGTAGCGGCTACACCTTC. As protein: CASSQGTGGSGYTF.